This TCR beta chain derives from a study of cytomegalovirus exposure and HLA in healthy donors. General study findings and limits: Analyzed later, association rates of TCRs varied across HLA loci, with DRB1 most and HLA-C fewest. The classifier reportedly diagnosed cytomegalovirus status with high specificity and sensitivity.

Unmatched junction bases numbered 17, after V lost 1 base and J lost 10 bases. Germline V gene data show CDR1 as SGHRS and CDR2 as YFSETQ. The length of the CDR3 is 17 residues. PCR employed 60 Vbeta and 13 Jbeta primers. Sequencing was performed with immunoSEQ multiplex PCR; in TCRdb, only in-frame clones are kept and a portion is missing. Its table lists about 160,000 clones. Of note for this clone: Its cognate antigen is unknown.

This chain joins TRBV5-1 and TRBJ2-4, with TRBD1 matching over 7 bases. The TCR was taken from a woman aged 55-69 years in good health and CMV-seronegative. Sequencing was performed on PBMCs. The CDR3 nucleotides read TGCGCCAGCAGCTTGTCCCTTACAGGGGCCGACGATAATATTCAGTACTTC. Protein: CASSLSLTGADDNIQYF.